This T cell receptor beta chain derives from a study of blood T cell repertoires in COVID-19. Study as a whole: The samples span acute and convalescent COVID-19 from the United States, Italy and Spain. Sample material is recorded as cDNA or gDNA derived from T cells, B-cell-depleted T cells, or PBMCs.

Trimming shortened V by 4 bases and J by 6 bases, and 16 bases separated the two germline ends. This CDR3 is built from 14 residues. From germline, CDR1 is SGHDT and CDR2 YYEEEE. Authors' data handling: Amplifying reference gene primers gave estimates of nucleated cell counts. Libraries were prepared by immunoSEQ multiplex PCR; TCRdb keeps only in-frame clonotypes and omits some of them. V and J calls and clone size are those listed in that table; D and trimming were worked out from the DNA. Of roughly 90,000 clones listed, approximately 83% are singletons. The sequenced sample was peripheral blood. The V gene is TRBV5-6, the J gene TRBJ1-1, with D hard to call. The clonotype comes from a woman older than 75 with active or convalescent COVID-19. For the CDR3, the DNA is TGTGCCAGCAGCCTGAGGGCGGCGGACTCTGAAGCTTTCTTT. It translates to CASSLRAADSEAFF.